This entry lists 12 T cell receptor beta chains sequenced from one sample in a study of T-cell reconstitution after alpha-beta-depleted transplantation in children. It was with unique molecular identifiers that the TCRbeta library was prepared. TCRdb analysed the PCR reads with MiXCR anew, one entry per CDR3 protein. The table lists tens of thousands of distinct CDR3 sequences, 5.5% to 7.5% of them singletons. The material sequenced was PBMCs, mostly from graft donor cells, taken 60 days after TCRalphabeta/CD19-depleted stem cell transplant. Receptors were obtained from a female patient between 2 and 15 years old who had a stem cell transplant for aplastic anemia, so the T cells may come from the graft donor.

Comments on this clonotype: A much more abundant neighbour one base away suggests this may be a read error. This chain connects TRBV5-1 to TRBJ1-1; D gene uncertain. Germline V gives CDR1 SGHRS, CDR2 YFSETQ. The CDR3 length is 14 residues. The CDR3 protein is CASSLEGYGTEAYF. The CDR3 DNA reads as TGCGCCAGCAGCTTGGAAGGGTACGGAACTGAAGCTTACTTT. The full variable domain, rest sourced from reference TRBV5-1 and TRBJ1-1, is KAGVTQTPRYLIKTRGQQVTLSCSPISGHRSVSWYQQTPGQGLQFLFEYFSETQRNKGNFPGRFSGRQFSNSRSEMNVSTLELGDSALYLCASSLEGYGTEAYFGQGTRLTVV.

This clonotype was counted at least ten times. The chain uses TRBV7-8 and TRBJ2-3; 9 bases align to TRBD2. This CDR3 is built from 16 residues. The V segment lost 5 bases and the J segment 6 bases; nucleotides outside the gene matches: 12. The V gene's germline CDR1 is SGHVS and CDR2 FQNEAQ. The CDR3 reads CASSLRLAGPMDTQYF. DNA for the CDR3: TGTGCCAGCAGCCTTAGGCTAGCGGGGCCCATGGATACGCAGTATTTT.

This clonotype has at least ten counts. In nucleotides, the CDR3 is TGTGCCACACGAAGCGCGGTGGACGCAGATACGCAGTATTTT. Encoded protein: CATRSAVDADTQYF. J is TRBJ2-3 and V is TRBV28; no clear D. Germline V CDR1 and CDR2: MDHEN, SYDVKM. The CDR3 extends over 14 amino acids. V was shortened by 10 bases and J by 4 bases, with 18 bases between the two germline ends.

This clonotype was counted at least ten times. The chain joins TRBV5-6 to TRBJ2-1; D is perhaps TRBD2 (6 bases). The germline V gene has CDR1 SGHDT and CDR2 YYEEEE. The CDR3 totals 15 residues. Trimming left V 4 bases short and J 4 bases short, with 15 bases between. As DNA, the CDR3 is TGTGCCAGCAGCCCATACGACCGGGAGTACAATGAGCAGTTCTTC. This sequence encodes CASSPYDREYNEQFF.

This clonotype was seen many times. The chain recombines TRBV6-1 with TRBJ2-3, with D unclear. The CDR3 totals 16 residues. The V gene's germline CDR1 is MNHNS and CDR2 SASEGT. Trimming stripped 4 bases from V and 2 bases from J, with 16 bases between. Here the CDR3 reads CASSGRGVRVTDTQYF. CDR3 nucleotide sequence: TGTGCCAGCAGTGGACGAGGTGTAAGGGTCACAGATACGCAGTATTTT.

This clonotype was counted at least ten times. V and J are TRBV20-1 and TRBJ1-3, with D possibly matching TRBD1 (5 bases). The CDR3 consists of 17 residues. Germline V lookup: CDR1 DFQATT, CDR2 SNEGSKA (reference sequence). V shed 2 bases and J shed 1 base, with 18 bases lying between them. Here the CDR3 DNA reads TGCAGTGCTAGACCTCGGAGGGGCAGTCCGTCTGGAAACACCATATATTTT. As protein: CSARPRRGSPSGNTIYF.

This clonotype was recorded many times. This CDR3 is CASSVGQGNQPQHF. DNA of the CDR3: TGTGCCAGCAGCGTAGGGCAGGGCAATCAGCCCCAGCATTTT. V and J are TRBV9 and TRBJ1-5; unclear D gene. With 0 bases removed from V and 2 bases from J, the gap between germline ends came to 6 bases. Looked up from germline, CDR1 is SGDLS and CDR2 is YYNGEE. This CDR3 is built from 14 residues.

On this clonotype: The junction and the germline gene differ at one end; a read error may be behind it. The CDR3 nucleotides read TGTGCCAGCAGACCCGACCGACACCTCGAGCAGATCTTC. This gives the protein CASRPDRHLEQIF. The chain combines TRBV6-6 with TRBJ2-1; D not certain. CDR1 is MNHNY, CDR2 SVGAGI, per germline (reference sequence). The CDR3 extends over 13 amino acids.

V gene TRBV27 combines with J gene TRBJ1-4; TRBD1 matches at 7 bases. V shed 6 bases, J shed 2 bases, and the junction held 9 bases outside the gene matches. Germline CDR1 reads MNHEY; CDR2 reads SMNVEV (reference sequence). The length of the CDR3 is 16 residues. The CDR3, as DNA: TGTGCCAGCAGGAAACAGGGGAGGCACACTAATGAAAAACTGTTTTTT. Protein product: CASRKQGRHTNEKLFF. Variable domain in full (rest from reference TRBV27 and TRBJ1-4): EAQVTQNPRYLITVTGKKLTVTCSQNMNHEYMSWYRQDPGLGLRQIYYSMNVEVTDKGDVPEGYKVSRKEKRNFPLILESPSPNQTSLYFCASRKQGRHTNEKLFFGSGTQLSVL.

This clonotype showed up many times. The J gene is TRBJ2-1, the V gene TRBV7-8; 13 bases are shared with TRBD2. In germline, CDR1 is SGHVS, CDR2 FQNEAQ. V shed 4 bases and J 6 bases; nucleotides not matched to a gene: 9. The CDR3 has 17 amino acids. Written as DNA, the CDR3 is TGTGCCAGCAGCTCAAGACTCGGGACTAGCGGGACCAATGAGCAGTTCTTC. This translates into CASSSRLGTSGTNEQFF.

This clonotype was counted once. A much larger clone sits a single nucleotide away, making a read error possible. In DNA, the CDR3 is TGTGCCAGCTCGCAAACTAGCTGGAGTTTAGATACGCAGTATTTT. It is translated as CASSQTSWSLDTQYF. This sequence joins TRBV18 and TRBJ2-3; weak D call: TRBD2 (6 bases). This CDR3 comprises 15 residues. The V and J ends lost 6 bases and 5 bases respectively, with 18 bases between them. From germline, CDR1 is KGHSH and CDR2 LQKENI.

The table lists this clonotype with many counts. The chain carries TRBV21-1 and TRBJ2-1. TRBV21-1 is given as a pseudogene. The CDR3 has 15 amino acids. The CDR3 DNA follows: TGTGCCAGCAGCAAAGCGTCTATCTCCTACAATGAGCAGTTCTTC. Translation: CASSKASISYNEQFF.